This T cell receptor beta chain came from a study of T cell responses to AZD1222 COVID-19 vaccine. CDR1 SGHNT and CDR2 YYREEE come from the germline V gene (reference sequence). With 4 bases removed from V and 4 bases from J, the gap between germline ends came to 14 bases. The CDR3 length is 14 residues. Clones were read by immunoSEQ multiplex PCR, and TCRdb kept only the in-frame ones, dropping some. Among around 63,000 clones listed, roughly 87% were seen once. The receptor was derived from an adult in good health. The chain joins TRBV5-4 to TRBJ1-1; D ambiguous. Sequenced material: peripheral blood, taken on day 0 of AZD1222 vaccination. CDR3 nucleotide sequence: TGTGCCAGCAGCCACCGACTTTTGAGCACTGAAGCTTTCTTT. Its translation is CASSHRLLSTEAFF.